The 20 T cell receptor beta chains reported below all come from one sample, sequenced in a study of cytomegalovirus exposure and HLA in healthy donors. The PCR made use of 60 Vbeta and 13 Jbeta primers. Sequencing was performed with immunoSEQ multiplex PCR; in TCRdb, only in-frame clones are kept and a portion is missing. The data hold under 150,000 clones, with approximately 84% observed a single time. The specimen was PBMCs. These receptor sequences come from a boy aged 2-15 years in good health and CMV-seronegative.

The rearrangement links TRBV5-1 to TRBJ2-7; TRBD1 agrees at 7 bases. Germline loops: CDR1 SGHRS, CDR2 YFSETQ. This CDR3 has 15 residues. V was clipped by 1 base and J by 1 base; unmatched bases: 5. CDR3: CASSLRGGDSYEQYF. The CDR3 DNA sequence: TGCGCCAGCAGCTTGAGAGGGGGCGATTCCTACGAGCAGTACTTC.

V and J are TRBV9 and TRBJ2-1; 8 bases are a match to TRBD2. The CDR3 loop spans 14 amino acids. Germline V CDR1 and CDR2: SGDLS, YYNGEE. J was trimmed by 10 bases and V by 0 bases; bases with no gene match: 6. The CDR3 sequence is CASSVGGGGREQFF. For the CDR3, the DNA is TGTGCCAGCAGCGTAGGTGGCGGGGGGAGGGAGCAGTTCTTC.

This sequence joins TRBV4-1 and TRBJ2-1; 8 nucleotides align to TRBD2. The CDR3 loop spans 16 amino acids. The V gene end was trimmed by 1 base and the J gene end by 3 bases; junction bases not matched to a gene: 5. Germline assignment: CDR1 MGHRA and CDR2 YSYEKL. The CDR3 DNA reads as TGCGCCAGCAGCCAAGCTCGGGGGGGAGGCTACAATGAGCAGTTCTTC. It is translated as CASSQARGGGYNEQFF.

The chain uses TRBV4-1 and TRBJ2-7, with TRBD2 matching 7 bases. V lost 1 base, J lost 0 bases, and 3 bases stayed unmatched. The CDR3 has 15 residues. Germline loops: CDR1 MGHRA, CDR2 YSYEKL. The CDR3 DNA is TGCGCCAGCAGCCAAGGAGCGGGAATCTCCTACGAGCAGTACTTC. Translated, it gives CASSQGAGISYEQYF.

The chain joins TRBV5-1 to TRBJ2-2, with TRBD2 as a possible D gene (6 bases). Germline values: CDR1 SGHRS, CDR2 YFSETQ. Trimming left V 4 bases short and J 3 bases short, with 13 bases between. The CDR3 has 15 residues. The CDR3 DNA reads TGCGCCAGCAGCGATACTAGCCCGGACACCGGGGAGCTGTTTTTT. Amino acid sequence: CASSDTSPDTGELFF.

In regard to this clone: Mismatch with germline at one junction end may stem from a read error. This chain joins TRBV7-9 and TRBJ1-1; D ambiguous. This CDR3 has 16 amino acids. Germline CDR1 reads SEHNR; CDR2 reads FQNEAQ (reference sequence). In nucleotides, the CDR3 is TGTTCCAGCAGCTTATCTTTAGCGAGGGCGAACACTGAAGCTTTCTTT. Protein product: CSSSLSLARANTEAFF. The full variable domain, in which reference TRBV7-9 and TRBJ1-1 provide the parts outside the CDR3, is DTGVSQNPRHKITKRGQNVTFRCDPISEHNRLYWYRQTLGQGPEFLTYFQNEAQLEKSRLLSDRFSAERPKGSFSTLEIQRTEQGDSAMYLCSSSLSLARANTEAFFGQGTRLTVV.

The V call is TRBV9, the J call TRBJ2-1; TRBD2 aligns across 8 bases. Trimming cost V 3 bases and J 7 bases; bases outside gene matches: 6. The CDR3 covers 14 residues. In germline, CDR1 is SGDLS, CDR2 YYNGEE. The CDR3 DNA sequence: TGTGCCAGCAGCGACAGCGGGAGAGGTAATGAGCAGTTCTTC. Residues: CASSDSGRGNEQFF.

V is TRBV29-1 and J is TRBJ1-1, with TRBD1 identical over 8 bases. The CDR3 sequence is 11 residues long. Trimming removed 6 bases from V and 6 bases from J; junction bases left unmatched: 3. CDR1 is SQVTM and CDR2 is ANQGSEA in the germline V gene. CDR3 sequence reads: CSVRTGPEAFF. The CDR3, as DNA: TGCAGCGTCCGGACAGGGCCTGAAGCTTTCTTT.

This clone appeared once. This chain joins TRBV7-9 and TRBJ2-7; D perhaps matches TRBD2 (5 bases). V was pared by 5 bases and J by 2 bases, with 16 bases between. Germline assignment: CDR1 SEHNR and CDR2 FQNEAQ (reference sequence). The CDR3 sequence is 15 residues long. CDR3 amino acids: CASSPDLTTPYEQYV. CDR3 sequence (DNA): TGTGCCAGCAGCCCGGACTTGACTACCCCCTACGAGCAGTACGTC.

The rearrangement links TRBV6-5 to TRBJ1-1; possible D gene TRBD1, 5 bases. V lost 7 bases and J lost 1, with 13 bases in between. This CDR3 comprises 14 residues. Per germline, CDR1 MNHEY and CDR2 SVGAGI. The CDR3 protein is CASNSRVGNTEAFF. CDR3 sequence (DNA): TGTGCCAGCAACTCCAGGGTGGGGAACACTGAAGCTTTCTTT.

The V call is TRBV7-6, the J call TRBJ1-2; 8 bases are a match to TRBD1. The junction had 7 bases not matched to a gene; V was cut back by 1 base and J by 6 bases. CDR3 length: 15 amino acids. Germline CDR1 is SGHVS and CDR2 is FNYEAQ. This CDR3 reads CASSLVTGGEHGYTF. In DNA, the CDR3 is TGTGCCAGCAGCTTAGTTACAGGGGGAGAGCATGGCTACACCTTC.

The chain recombines TRBV5-5 with TRBJ2-6; D may be TRBD1 (6 bases). V shed 5 bases and J shed 0 bases, with 24 bases lying between them. Germline V CDR1 and CDR2: SGHKS, YYEKEE (reference sequence). The CDR3 has 20 residues. The CDR3 protein is CASSSIQGLLRDSGANVLTF. The CDR3 nucleotides read TGTGCCAGCAGTTCTATTCAGGGGCTCTTACGGGACTCTGGGGCCAACGTCCTGACTTTC. The variable domain in full, with the rest retrieved from reference TRBV5-5 and TRBJ2-6, is DAGVTQSPTHLIKTRGQQVTLRCSPISGHKSVSWYQQVLGQGPQFIFQYYEKEERGRGNFPDRFSARQFPNYSSELNVNALLLGDSALYLCASSSIQGLLRDSGANVLTFGAGSRLTVL.

V gene TRBV29-1 combines with J gene TRBJ2-1, with 7 bases matching TRBD1. The V gene end was trimmed by 4 bases and the J gene end by 7 bases; junction bases not matched to a gene: 10. The CDR3 is 14 residues long. Germline CDR1 reads SQVTM; CDR2 reads ANQGSEA. The DNA of the CDR3 is TGCAGCGTTGGGGGGACAGTTGGCAAGAATGAGCAGTTCTTC. Translation gives CSVGGTVGKNEQFF.

The chain is built from TRBV7-6 and TRBJ2-1; 9 bases are shared with TRBD1. Germline-derived CDR1 and CDR2 are SGHVS and FNYEAQ. This CDR3 comprises 15 residues. V trimming: 3 bases; J trimming: 9 bases; junction bases outside the gene matches: 9. The CDR3 spells CASSFLQGAPLEQFF. The CDR3 DNA reads as TGTGCCAGCAGCTTCCTACAGGGGGCACCCCTTGAGCAGTTCTTC.

This rearrangement joins TRBV2 to TRBJ2-7, with 7 bases lining up with TRBD2. The CDR3 contains 16 residues. Trimming took 2 bases from V and 4 from J; bases not matched to a gene: 11. CDR1 SNHLY and CDR2 FYNNEI come from the germline V gene. The CDR3 DNA is TGTGCCAGCAGTGAATTGGGGGGAGGGCCTTTTTACGAGCAGTACGTC. This sequence encodes CASSELGGGPFYEQYV.

This chain joins TRBV6-5 and TRBJ2-2; 12 bases are a match to TRBD2. Germline CDR1 reads MNHEY; CDR2 reads SVGAGI. Trimming removed 4 bases from V and 7 bases from J; junction bases left unmatched: 4. The CDR3 contains 15 residues. The CDR3 region has the DNA TGTGCCAGCAGTTTGACTAGCGGGAGAAGCGGGGAGCTGTTTTTT. The encoded protein is CASSLTSGRSGELFF.

The chain recombines TRBV6-5 with TRBJ1-2; 8 nucleotides agree with TRBD1. Germline CDR1 and CDR2: MNHEY and SVGAGI. This CDR3 is built from 15 residues. J gave up 2 bases and V 0 bases, and 2 bases lay outside the gene matches. Here the CDR3 reads CASSYSQGANYGYTF. CDR3 DNA: TGTGCCAGCAGTTACTCCCAGGGGGCGAACTATGGCTACACCTTC.

The chain employs TRBV9 and TRBJ2-2, with D possibly matching TRBD1 (5 bases). Germline loops: CDR1 SGDLS, CDR2 YYNGEE. V was shortened by 0 bases and J by 2 bases, with 14 bases between the two germline ends. The CDR3 extends over 17 amino acids. CDR3: CASSVERGHTNTGELFF. For the CDR3, the DNA is TGTGCCAGCAGCGTAGAAAGGGGCCACACTAACACCGGGGAGCTGTTTTTT.

The chain has TRBV9 and TRBJ2-2, with D unresolved. Germline V lookup: CDR1 SGDLS, CDR2 YYNGEE. The germline V and J ends were trimmed by 0 bases and 6 bases, with 6 bases remaining between them. The CDR3 sequence is 13 residues long. This CDR3 is CASSVVSAGELFF. The DNA of the CDR3 is TGTGCCAGCAGCGTAGTTTCAGCCGGGGAGCTGTTTTTT.

This chain links TRBV5-1 with TRBJ2-7, with 8 bases that match TRBD1. CDR1 and CDR2 from the germline V gene are SGHRS and YFSETQ. The ends lost 2 bases at V and 6 bases at J; junction bases unmatched: 7. The CDR3 length is 14 residues. The CDR3 DNA sequence: TGCGCCAGCAGCTTTCCCGGGACAGGTAGCGAGCAGTACTTC. It encodes CASSFPGTGSEQYF.